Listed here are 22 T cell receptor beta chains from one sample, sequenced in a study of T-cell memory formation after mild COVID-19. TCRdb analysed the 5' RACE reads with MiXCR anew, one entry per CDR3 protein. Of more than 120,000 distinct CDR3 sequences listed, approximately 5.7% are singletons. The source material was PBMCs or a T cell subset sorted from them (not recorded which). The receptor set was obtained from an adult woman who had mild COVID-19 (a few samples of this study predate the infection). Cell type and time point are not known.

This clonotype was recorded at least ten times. The CDR3 loop is CASSSALRSSGRARGKETQYF. The CDR3 DNA reads TGTGCCAGCAGTTCTGCCCTGCGATCTAGCGGGAGGGCCCGTGGTAAAGAGACCCAGTACTTC. The V and J genes are TRBV12-3 or TRBV12-4 and TRBJ2-5; TRBD2 agrees at 12 bases. This CDR3 spans 21 amino acids. V shed 4 bases and J 3 bases; nucleotides not matched to a gene: 21.

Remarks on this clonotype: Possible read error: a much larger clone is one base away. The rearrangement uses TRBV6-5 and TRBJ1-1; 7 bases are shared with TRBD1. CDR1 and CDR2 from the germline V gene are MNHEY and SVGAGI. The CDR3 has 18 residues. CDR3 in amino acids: CASIYSLPGQAGNTEAFF. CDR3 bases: TGTGCCAGCATTTACTCGCTCCCTGGACAGGCTGGTAACACTGAAGCTTTCTTT.

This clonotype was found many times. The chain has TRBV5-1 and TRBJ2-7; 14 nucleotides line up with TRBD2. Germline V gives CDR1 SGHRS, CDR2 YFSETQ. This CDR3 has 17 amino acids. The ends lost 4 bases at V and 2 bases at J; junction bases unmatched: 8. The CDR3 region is CASSPLGLAGAPYEQYF. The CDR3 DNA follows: TGCGCCAGCAGCCCTCTGGGACTAGCGGGGGCCCCCTACGAGCAGTACTTC.

The CDR3 nucleotides read TGCGCCAGCAGCGGGGAGGGGCGCACAGATACGCAGTATTTT. This translates into CASSGEGRTDTQYF. The chain couples TRBV10-1 to TRBJ2-3, with 7 bases identical to TRBD2. The CDR3 totals 14 residues. Germline values: CDR1 WNHNN, CDR2 SYGVQD (reference sequence). V shed 6 bases, J shed 1 base, and the junction held 4 bases outside the gene matches.

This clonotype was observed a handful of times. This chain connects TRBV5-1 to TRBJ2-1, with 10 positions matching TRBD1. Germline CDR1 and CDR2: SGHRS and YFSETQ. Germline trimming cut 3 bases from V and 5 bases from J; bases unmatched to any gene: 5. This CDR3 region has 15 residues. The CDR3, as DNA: TGCGCCAGCAGCTGGAGGGGGACAGGGGACAATGAGCAGTTCTTC. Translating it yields CASSWRGTGDNEQFF.

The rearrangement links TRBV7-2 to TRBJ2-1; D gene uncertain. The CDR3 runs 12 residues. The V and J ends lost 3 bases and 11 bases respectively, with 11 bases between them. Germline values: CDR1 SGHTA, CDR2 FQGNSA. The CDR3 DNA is TGTGCCAGCAGCTTCTTAACCCAGCAGCAGTTCTTC. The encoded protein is CASSFLTQQQFF.

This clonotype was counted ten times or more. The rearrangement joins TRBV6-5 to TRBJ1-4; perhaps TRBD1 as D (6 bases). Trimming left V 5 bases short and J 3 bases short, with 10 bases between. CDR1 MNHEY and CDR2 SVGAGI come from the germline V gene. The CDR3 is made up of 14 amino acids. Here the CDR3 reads CASSRTEANEKLFF. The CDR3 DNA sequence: TGTGCCAGCAGTAGGACAGAAGCTAATGAAAAACTGTTTTTT.

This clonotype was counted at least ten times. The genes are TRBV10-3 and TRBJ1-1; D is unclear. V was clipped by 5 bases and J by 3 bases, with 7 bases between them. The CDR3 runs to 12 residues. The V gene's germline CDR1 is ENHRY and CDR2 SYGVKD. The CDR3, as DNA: TGTGCCATCAGTTGGGGAGACACTGAAGCTTTCTTT. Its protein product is CAISWGDTEAFF.

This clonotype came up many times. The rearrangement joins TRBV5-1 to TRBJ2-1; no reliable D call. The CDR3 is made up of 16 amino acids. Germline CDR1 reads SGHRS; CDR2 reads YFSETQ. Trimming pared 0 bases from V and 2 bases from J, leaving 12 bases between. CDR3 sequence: CASSLGVSAAYNEQFF. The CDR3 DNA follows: TGCGCCAGCAGCTTGGGGGTGTCGGCAGCCTACAATGAGCAGTTCTTC.

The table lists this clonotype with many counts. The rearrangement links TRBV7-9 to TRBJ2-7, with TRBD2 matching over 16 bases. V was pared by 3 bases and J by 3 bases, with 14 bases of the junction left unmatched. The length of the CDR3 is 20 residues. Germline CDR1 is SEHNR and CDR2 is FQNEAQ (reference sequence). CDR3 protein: CASSFYQFGTSGRAFYEQYF. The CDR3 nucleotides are TGTGCCAGCAGCTTTTACCAATTCGGGACTAGCGGGAGGGCATTCTACGAGCAGTACTTC.

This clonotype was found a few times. This CDR3 is CASSYSRQSTGVGSYNEQFF. The CDR3 DNA follows: TGTGCCAGCAGCTACTCACGACAGAGCACCGGGGTGGGATCCTACAATGAGCAGTTCTTC. The genes are TRBV7-9 and TRBJ2-1; D might be TRBD1 or TRBD2, each matching 5 bases. Germline V gene sequence: CDR1 SEHNR, CDR2 FQNEAQ (reference sequence). The CDR3 runs 20 residues. V was shortened by 4 bases and J by 1 base, with 26 bases between the two germline ends.

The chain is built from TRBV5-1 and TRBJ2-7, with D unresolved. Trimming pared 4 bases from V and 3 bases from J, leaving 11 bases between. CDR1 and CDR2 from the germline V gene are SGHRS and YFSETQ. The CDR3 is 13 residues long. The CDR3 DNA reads TGCGCCAGCAGCGCTTTGGAAAGCTACGAGCAGTACTTC. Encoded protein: CASSALESYEQYF.

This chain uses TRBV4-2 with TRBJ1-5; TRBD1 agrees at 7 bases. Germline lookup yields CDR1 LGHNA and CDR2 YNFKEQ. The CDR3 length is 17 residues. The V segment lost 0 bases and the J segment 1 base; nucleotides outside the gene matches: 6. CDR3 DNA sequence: TGTGCCAGCAGCCAAGATGTGGCAGGGGGAAGCAATCAGCCCCAGCATTTT. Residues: CASSQDVAGGSNQPQHF.

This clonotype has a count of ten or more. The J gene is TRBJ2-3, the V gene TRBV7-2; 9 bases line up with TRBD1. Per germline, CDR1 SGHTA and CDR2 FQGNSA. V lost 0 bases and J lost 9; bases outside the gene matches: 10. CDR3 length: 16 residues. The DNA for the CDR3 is TGTGCCAGCAGCTTAGCAGGGACAGGGAGAGCGGACACGCAGTATTTT. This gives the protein CASSLAGTGRADTQYF.

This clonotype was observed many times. CDR3 protein: CASSPRRTGLAGYNEQFF. CDR3 nucleotide sequence: TGCGCCAGCAGCCCGAGGAGGACTGGACTAGCGGGATACAATGAGCAGTTCTTC. This chain links TRBV5-1 with TRBJ2-1; 12 bases are a match to TRBD2. The CDR3 consists of 18 residues. CDR1 is SGHRS, CDR2 YFSETQ, per germline. V lost 4 bases to trimming and J lost 4 bases; unmatched junction nucleotides: 12.

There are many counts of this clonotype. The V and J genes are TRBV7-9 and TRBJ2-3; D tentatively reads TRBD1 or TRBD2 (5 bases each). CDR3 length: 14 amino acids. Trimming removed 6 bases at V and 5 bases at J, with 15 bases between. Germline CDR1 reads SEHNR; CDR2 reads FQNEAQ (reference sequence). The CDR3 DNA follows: TGTGCCAGCAGTATCGGGGCGCGCGAAGATACGCAGTATTTT. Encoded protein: CASSIGAREDTQYF.

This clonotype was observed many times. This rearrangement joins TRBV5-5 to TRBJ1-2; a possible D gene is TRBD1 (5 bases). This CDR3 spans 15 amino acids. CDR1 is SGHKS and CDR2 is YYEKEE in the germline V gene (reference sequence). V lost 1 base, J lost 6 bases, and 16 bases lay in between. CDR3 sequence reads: CASSLMGLERDGYTF. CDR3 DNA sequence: TGTGCCAGCAGCTTGATGGGACTGGAGAGGGATGGCTACACCTTC. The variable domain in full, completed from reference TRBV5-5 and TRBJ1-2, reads DAGVTQSPTHLIKTRGQQVTLRCSPISGHKSVSWYQQVLGQGPQFIFQYYEKEERGRGNFPDRFSARQFPNYSSELNVNALLLGDSALYLCASSLMGLERDGYTFGSGTRLTVV.

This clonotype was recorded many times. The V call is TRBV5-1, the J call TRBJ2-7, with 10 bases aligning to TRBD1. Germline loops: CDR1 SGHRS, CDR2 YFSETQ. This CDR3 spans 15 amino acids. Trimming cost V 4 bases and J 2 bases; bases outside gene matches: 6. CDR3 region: CASSPRQGAAYEQYF. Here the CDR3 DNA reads TGCGCCAGCAGCCCGAGACAGGGGGCAGCCTACGAGCAGTACTTC. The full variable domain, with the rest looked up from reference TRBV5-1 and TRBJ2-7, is KAGVTQTPRYLIKTRGQQVTLSCSPISGHRSVSWYQQTPGQGLQFLFEYFSETQRNKGNFPGRFSGRQFSNSRSEMNVSTLELGDSALYLCASSPRQGAAYEQYFGPGTRLTVT.

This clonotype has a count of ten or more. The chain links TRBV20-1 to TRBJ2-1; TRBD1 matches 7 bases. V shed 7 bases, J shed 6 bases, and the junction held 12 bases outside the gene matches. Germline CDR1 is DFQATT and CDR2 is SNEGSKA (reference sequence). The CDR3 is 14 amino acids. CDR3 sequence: CSVPAVTGANEQFF. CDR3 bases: TGCAGTGTCCCTGCCGTAACAGGGGCCAATGAGCAGTTCTTC.

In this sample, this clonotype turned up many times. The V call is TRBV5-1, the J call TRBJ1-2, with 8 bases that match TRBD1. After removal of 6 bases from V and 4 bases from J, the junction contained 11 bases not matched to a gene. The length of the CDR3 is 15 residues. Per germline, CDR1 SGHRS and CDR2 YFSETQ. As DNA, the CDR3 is TGCGCCAGCAAGCTTGGGACAGGAGGGTTCTATGGCTACACCTTC. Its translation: CASKLGTGGFYGYTF.

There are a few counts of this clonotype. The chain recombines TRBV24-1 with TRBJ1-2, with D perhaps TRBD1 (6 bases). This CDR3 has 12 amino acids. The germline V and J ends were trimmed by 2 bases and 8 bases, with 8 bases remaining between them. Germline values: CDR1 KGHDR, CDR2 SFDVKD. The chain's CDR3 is CATSDSGEGYTF. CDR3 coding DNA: TGTGCCACCAGTGATTCAGGGGAAGGCTACACCTTC.

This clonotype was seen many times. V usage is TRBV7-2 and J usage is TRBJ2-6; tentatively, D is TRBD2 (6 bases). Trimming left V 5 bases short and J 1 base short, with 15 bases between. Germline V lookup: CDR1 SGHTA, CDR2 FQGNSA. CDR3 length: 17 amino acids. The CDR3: CASSPGPGRSGANVLTF. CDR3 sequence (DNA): TGTGCCAGCAGCCCCGGGCCGGGGAGGTCTGGGGCCAACGTCCTGACTTTC.